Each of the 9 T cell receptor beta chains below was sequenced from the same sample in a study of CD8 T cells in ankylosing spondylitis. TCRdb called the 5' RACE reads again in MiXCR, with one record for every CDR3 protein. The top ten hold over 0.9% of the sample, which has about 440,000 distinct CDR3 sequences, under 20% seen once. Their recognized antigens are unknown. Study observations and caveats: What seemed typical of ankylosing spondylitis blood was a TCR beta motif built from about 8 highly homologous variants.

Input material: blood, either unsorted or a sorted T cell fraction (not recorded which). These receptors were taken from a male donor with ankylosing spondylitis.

The CDR3 spells CSARATVGSGELFF. CDR3 bases: TGCAGTGCTAGAGCGACAGTCGGGTCCGGGGAGCTGTTTTTT. V usage is TRBV20-1 and J usage is TRBJ2-2; perhaps TRBD1 as D (5 bases). V lost 1 base and J lost 6, with 12 bases in between. Looked up from germline, CDR1 is DFQATT and CDR2 is SNEGSKA (reference sequence). The CDR3 consists of 14 residues.

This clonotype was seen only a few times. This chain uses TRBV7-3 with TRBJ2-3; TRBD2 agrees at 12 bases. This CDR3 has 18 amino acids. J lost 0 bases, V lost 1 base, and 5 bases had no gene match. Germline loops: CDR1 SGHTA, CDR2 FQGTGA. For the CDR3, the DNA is TGTGCCAGCAGCTTAATGGGGACTAGCGGGTCTAGCACAGATACGCAGTATTTT. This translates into CASSLMGTSGSSTDTQYF.

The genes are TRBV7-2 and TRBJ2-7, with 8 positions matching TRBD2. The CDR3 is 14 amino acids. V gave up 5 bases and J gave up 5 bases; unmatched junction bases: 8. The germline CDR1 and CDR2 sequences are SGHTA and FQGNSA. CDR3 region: CASSDRGRGDEQYF. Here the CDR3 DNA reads TGTGCCAGCAGCGATCGGGGGCGGGGGGACGAGCAGTACTTC.

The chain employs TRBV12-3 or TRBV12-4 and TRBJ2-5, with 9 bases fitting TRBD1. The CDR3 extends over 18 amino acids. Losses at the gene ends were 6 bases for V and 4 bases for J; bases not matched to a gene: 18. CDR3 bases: TGTGCCAGCAGCCACGGACAGGGGAAAGGGAGTATTGGAGAGACCCAGTACTTC. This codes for CASSHGQGKGSIGETQYF.

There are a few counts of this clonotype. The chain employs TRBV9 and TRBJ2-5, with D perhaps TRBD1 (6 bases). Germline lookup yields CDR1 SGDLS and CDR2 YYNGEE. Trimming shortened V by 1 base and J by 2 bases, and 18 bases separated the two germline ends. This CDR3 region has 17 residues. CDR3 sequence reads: CASSVSGQGRIQETQYF. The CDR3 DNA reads TGTGCCAGCAGCGTATCGGGTCAGGGGCGGATTCAAGAGACCCAGTACTTC.

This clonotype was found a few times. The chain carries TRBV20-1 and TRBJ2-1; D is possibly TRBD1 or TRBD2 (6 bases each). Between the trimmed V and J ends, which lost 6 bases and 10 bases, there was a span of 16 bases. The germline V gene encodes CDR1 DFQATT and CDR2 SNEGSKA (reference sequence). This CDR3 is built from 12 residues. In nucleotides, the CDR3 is TGCAGTGCCTCGGGGGATGGGGGCGAGCAGTTCTTC. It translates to CSASGDGGEQFF.

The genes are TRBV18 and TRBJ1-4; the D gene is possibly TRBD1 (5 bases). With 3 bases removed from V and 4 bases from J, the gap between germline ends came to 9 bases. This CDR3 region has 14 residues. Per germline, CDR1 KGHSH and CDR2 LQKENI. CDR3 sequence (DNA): TGTGCCAGCTCACCCAGGGTGGGTAATGAAAAACTGTTTTTT. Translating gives CASSPRVGNEKLFF.

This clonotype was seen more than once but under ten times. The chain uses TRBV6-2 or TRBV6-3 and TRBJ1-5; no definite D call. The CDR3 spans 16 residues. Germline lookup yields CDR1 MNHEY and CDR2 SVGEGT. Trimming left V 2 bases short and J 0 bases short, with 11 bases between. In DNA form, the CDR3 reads TGTGCCAGCAGTTACCATGCACGGGGTAGCAATCAGCCCCAGCATTTT. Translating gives CASSYHARGSNQPQHF.

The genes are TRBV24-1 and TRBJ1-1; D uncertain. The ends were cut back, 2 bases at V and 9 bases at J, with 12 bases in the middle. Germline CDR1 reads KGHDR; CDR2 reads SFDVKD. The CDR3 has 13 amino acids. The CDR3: CATSDSLGNQAFF. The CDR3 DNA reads TGTGCCACCAGTGATTCGTTAGGAAACCAAGCTTTCTTT.